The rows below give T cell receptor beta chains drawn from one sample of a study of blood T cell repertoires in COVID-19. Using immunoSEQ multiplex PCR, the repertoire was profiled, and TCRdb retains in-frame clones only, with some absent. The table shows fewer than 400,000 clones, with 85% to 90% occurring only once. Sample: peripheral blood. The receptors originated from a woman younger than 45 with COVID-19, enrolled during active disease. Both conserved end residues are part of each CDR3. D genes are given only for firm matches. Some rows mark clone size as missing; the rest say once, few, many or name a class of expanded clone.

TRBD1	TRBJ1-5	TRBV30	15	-	TGTGCCTGGAGTCGGGACAGGGGTGACAATCAGCCCCAGCATTTT	CAWSRDRGDNQPQHF
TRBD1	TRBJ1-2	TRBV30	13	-	TGTGCCTGGCCAGGACAGGGCGATGTTGGCTACACCTTC	CAWPGQGDVGYTF
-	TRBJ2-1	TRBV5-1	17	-	TGCGCCAGCAGCTCAACTGCCGACAGGTACTCCTACAATGAGCAGTTCTTC	CASSSTADRYSYNEQFF
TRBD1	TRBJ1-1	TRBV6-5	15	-	TGTGCCAGCAGTTACTCGGGGACAGGGAACACTGAAGCTTTCTTT	CASSYSGTGNTEAFF
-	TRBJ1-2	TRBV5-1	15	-	TGCGCCAGCAGCTTGGCTGAGAGCATCGACTATGGCTACACCTTC	CASSLAESIDYGYTF
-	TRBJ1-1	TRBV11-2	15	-	TGTGCCAGCAGCCTGGCCGTTGGGGGAGGAACTGAAGCTTTCTTT	CASSLAVGGGTEAFF
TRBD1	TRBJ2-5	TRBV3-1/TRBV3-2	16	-	TGTGCCAGCAGCCAAGGGCCGAGGGACAGGGGGGAGACCCAGTACTTC	CASSQGPRDRGETQYF
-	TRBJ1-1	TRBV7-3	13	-	TGTGCCAGCAGCTTCGGAGGGAACACTGAAGCTTTCTTT	CASSFGGNTEAFF
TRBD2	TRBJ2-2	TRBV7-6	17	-	TGTGCCAGCAGCTCACTCTGGGGCGGGAGGGACACCGGGGAGCTGTTTTTT	CASSSLWGGRDTGELFF
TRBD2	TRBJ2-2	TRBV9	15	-	TGTGCCAGCAGCGTAGGGGGCGGGAGGTCCGGGGAGCTGTTTTTT	CASSVGGGRSGELFF
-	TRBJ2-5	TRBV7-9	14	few	TGTGCCAGCAGCTTAGAGGACTCCCGAGAGACCCAGTACTTC	CASSLEDSRETQYF
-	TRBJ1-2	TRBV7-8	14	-	TGTGCCAGCAGCTTAGCGCAGGGGTCCTATGGCTACACCTTC	CASSLAQGSYGYTF
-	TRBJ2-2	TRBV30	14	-	TGTGCCTGGAGTCTCGGTAGTGACACCGGGGAGCTGTTTTTT	CAWSLGSDTGELFF
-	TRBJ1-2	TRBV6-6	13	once	TGTGCCAGCAGTTACTCGAGTAGAGGTGGCTACACCTTC	CASSYSSRGGYTF
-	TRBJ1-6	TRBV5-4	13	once	TGTGCCAGCAGCTTTCTTTCGGGATCACCCCTCCACTTT	CASSFLSGSPLHF
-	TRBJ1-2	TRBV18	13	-	TGTGCCAGCTCACCACCTCAGGGACTTGGCTACACCTTC	CASSPPQGLGYTF
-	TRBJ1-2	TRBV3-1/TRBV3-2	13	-	TGTGCCAGCAACTTCAGGGAACGGAGTGGCTACACCTTC	CASNFRERSGYTF
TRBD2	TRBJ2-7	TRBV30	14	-	TGTGCCTGGAGTGTTGGTAGCGGGGGGTACGAGCAGTACTTC	CAWSVGSGGYEQYF
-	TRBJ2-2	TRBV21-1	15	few	TGTGCCAGCAGCAATCCACCGGGTTACACCGGGGAGCTGTTTTTT	CASSNPPGYTGELFF
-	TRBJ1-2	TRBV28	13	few	TGTGCCAGCGGAATCGGGGGTTACTATGGCTACACCTTC	CASGIGGYYGYTF
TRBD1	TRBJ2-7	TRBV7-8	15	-	TGTGCCAGCAGCTTCCGGACAGGTCACTCCTACGAGCAGTACTTC	CASSFRTGHSYEQYF
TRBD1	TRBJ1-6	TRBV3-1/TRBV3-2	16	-	TGTGCCAGCAGCCAAAGAGGACAGGGCCGCCCGCCACCCCTCCACTTT	CASSQRGQGRPPPLHF
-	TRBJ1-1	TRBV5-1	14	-	TGCGCCAGCAGCTGGACAGCCGAGGGGACTGAAGCTTTCTTT	CASSWTAEGTEAFF
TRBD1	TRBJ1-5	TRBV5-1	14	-	TGCGCCAGCAGCTTAGGAACAGGGGGGCAGCCCCAGCATTTT	CASSLGTGGQPQHF
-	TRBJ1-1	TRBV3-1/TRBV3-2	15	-	TGTGCCAGCAGCCAAGGGTCGGCGGGGAGGACTGAAGCTTTCTTT	CASSQGSAGRTEAFF
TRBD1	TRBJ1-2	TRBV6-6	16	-	TGTGCCAGCAGTTCCCTCGCGGACAGGGAGGGAGATGGCTACACCTTC	CASSSLADREGDGYTF
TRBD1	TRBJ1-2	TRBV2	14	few	TGTGCCAGCACCCCGGACAGGGAAGGCACTGGCTACACCTTC	CASTPDREGTGYTF
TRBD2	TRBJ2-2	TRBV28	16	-	TGTGCCAGCAAAAATCCGGGACTAGGACCCACCGGGGAGCTGTTTTTT	CASKNPGLGPTGELFF
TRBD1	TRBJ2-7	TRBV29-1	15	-	TGCAGCGTTAGAGTCCCACAGGGGGACACCAACGAGCAGTACTTC	CSVRVPQGDTNEQYF
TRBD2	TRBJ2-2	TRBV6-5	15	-	TGTGCCAGCAGTTCACTAGCGGCGAACACCGGGGAGCTGTTTTTT	CASSSLAANTGELFF
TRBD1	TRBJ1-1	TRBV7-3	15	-	TGTGCCAGCAGCTCACAGGGGGGAATGAACACTGAAGCTTTCTTT	CASSSQGGMNTEAFF
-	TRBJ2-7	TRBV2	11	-	TGTGCCAGCAGCAGTCCCTACGAGCAGTACTTC	CASSSPYEQYF
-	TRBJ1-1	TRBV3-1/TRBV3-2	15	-	TGTGCCAGCAGCCGGTGGGAGAAGACGAACACTGAAGCTTTCTTT	CASSRWEKTNTEAFF
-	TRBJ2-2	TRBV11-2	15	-	TGTGCCAGCAGCTCCGGGAAAGCTTACACCGGGGAGCTGTTTTTT	CASSSGKAYTGELFF
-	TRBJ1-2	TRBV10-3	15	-	TGTGCCACCGGGGGGCCCCGAGAGTCTTACTATGGCTACACCTTC	CATGGPRESYYGYTF
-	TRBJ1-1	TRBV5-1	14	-	TGCGCCAGCAGCTTGGGAACGGTGAACACTGAAGCTTTCTTT	CASSLGTVNTEAFF
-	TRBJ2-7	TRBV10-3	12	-	TGTGCCATCAAGGGACTCAACTACGAGCAGTACTTC	CAIKGLNYEQYF
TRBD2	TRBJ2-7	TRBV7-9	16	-	TGTGCCAGCAGCTTGAGCCTAGCGGGAGCTATTTACGAGCAGTACTTC	CASSLSLAGAIYEQYF
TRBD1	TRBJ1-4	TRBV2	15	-	TGTGCCAGCAGCCGGACAGGGGGCGCAGGTGAAAAACTGTTTTTT	CASSRTGGAGEKLFF
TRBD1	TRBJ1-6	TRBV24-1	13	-	TGTGCCACCAACAGGGGGCAAGGGTCACCCCTCCACTTT	CATNRGQGSPLHF
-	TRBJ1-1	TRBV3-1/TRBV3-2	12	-	TGTGCCAGCAGCCACCGGGGTAGTGAAGCTTTCTTT	CASSHRGSEAFF
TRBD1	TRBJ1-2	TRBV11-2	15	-	TGTGCCAGCAGCCCAGGACAGGGGGCGGGTTATGGCTACACCTTC	CASSPGQGAGYGYTF
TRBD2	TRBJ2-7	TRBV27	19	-	TGTGCCAGCAGTCCGCGGACAGCGACTCTAGCGGGAGGGCCGTGGGAGCAGTACTTC	CASSPRTATLAGGPWEQYF
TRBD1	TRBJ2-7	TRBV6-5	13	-	TGTGCCAGCAGTAGACAGGGTAGTTATGAGCAGTACTTC	CASSRQGSYEQYF
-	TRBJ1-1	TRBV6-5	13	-	TGTGCCACCGTGTCACAGGGGAACACTGAAGCTTTCTTT	CATVSQGNTEAFF